Listed here are 17 T cell receptor beta chains from one sample, sequenced in a study of tumor and adjacent non-tumor tissue in lung cancer. TCRbeta libraries were built with three rounds of nested PCR, modified from ARM-PCR. TCRdb called the multiplex PCR reads again in MiXCR, with one record for every CDR3 protein. The table lists some 120,000 distinct CDR3 sequences, about 66% of them singletons. This sample's RNA came from whole unsorted tissue. Sequences were obtained from lung tumor tissue. These receptor sequences come from a man aged 25 to 40 with non-small cell lung cancer.

This clonotype turned up a few times. The chain combines TRBV4-2 with TRBJ2-3; 12 bases are shared with TRBD2. From germline, CDR1 is LGHNA and CDR2 YNFKEQ. The trim removed 4 bases at V and 8 bases at J, leaving 13 bases unmatched. The CDR3 totals 17 residues. The CDR3 nucleotides are TGTGCCAGCAGCCCCTTCTTGCTAGCGGGAGGGGGTGGTACGCAGTATTTT. Amino acid sequence: CASSPFLLAGGGGTQYF.

Concerning this clonotype itself: Sequence at one end of the junction differs from germline and may be a read error. The chain joins TRBV11-2 to TRBJ2-3, with D possibly TRBD2 on 5 matching bases. The CDR3 totals 16 residues. CDR1 and CDR2 (germline): SGHAT, FQNNGV. The CDR3 loop is CASSLGSSGSTDTQCF. CDR3 DNA sequence: TGTGCCAGCAGCTTAGGGTCATCGGGGAGCACAGATACGCAGTGTTTT.

Comment on this clonotype: At one end the junction does not follow the germline gene, possibly because of a read error. This chain connects TRBV6-5 to TRBJ2-5, with 8 bases fitting TRBD1. The germline V gene encodes CDR1 MNHEY and CDR2 SVGAGI. The CDR3 loop spans 15 amino acids. The CDR3 nucleotides are TGTGCCAGCAATTACACAGTACAGGGGGTTGAGACCCAGTACTTC. The encoded protein is CASNYTVQGVETQYF.

This chain connects TRBV11-2 to TRBJ2-7; TRBD2 aligns across 7 bases. This CDR3 comprises 15 residues. Germline-derived CDR1 and CDR2 are SGHAT and FQNNGV. CDR3 loop: CAISPRRLAAYEQYF. For the CDR3, the DNA is TGTGCTATCAGCCCCCGACGGCTAGCGGCCTACGAGCAGTACTTC.

There are many counts of this clonotype. J is TRBJ1-3 and V is TRBV5-6; the D gene is possibly TRBD1 (6 bases). Trimming shortened V by 2 bases and J by 0 bases, and 9 bases separated the two germline ends. The germline V gene has CDR1 SGHDT and CDR2 YYEEEE. The CDR3 length is 15 residues. The CDR3 DNA sequence: TGTGCCAGCAGCTTCGGGACACACTCTGGAAACACCATATATTTT. This encodes CASSFGTHSGNTIYF.

This clonotype has a handful of counts. The J gene is TRBJ2-5, the V gene TRBV5-4; TRBD2 is a possible D gene (6 bases). Germline values: CDR1 SGHNT, CDR2 YYREEE (reference sequence). The CDR3 spans 15 residues. The V end lost 0 bases, the J end lost 2 bases, and 11 bases lay between the germline ends. CDR3 residues: CASSLGGTLQETQYF. The CDR3 DNA sequence: TGTGCCAGCAGCTTGGGGGGGACTCTACAAGAGACCCAGTACTTC.

About this clonotype: One end of the junction varies from germline; a read error may be responsible. The chain recombines TRBV6-5 with TRBJ2-5; tentatively, D is TRBD1 (5 bases). The CDR3 contains 15 residues. CDR1 MNHEY and CDR2 SVGAGI come from the germline V gene. The CDR3 reads CASSLWTRQERTQYF. CDR3 nucleotide sequence: TGTGCCAGCAGTCTCTGGACAAGACAAGAGAGGACCCAGTACTTT.

Remarks on this clonotype: This may be a read error: a much more frequent sequence differs by one nucleotide. The chain uses TRBV12-3 or TRBV12-4 and TRBJ2-7, with D perhaps matching TRBD2 (7 bases). V was pared by 2 bases and J by 6 bases, with 14 bases between. This CDR3 contains 14 residues. The CDR3 DNA reads TGTGCCAGCAGTTTATCGGGGGGCCCGGGCGAGCAGTACTTC. It encodes CASSLSGGPGEQYF.

As concerns this clonotype: A junction boundary mismatches the germline segment, possibly from a read error. The chain joins TRBV7-9 to TRBJ2-3, with a possible D match to TRBD1 (5 bases). From germline, CDR1 is SEHNR and CDR2 FQNEAQ (reference sequence). The CDR3 extends over 13 amino acids. The CDR3 sequence is CASSYPSTGTRYF. The CDR3 DNA sequence: TGTGCCAGCAGCTATCCAAGCACAGGTACGCGGTATTTT.

For this clonotype: An end of the junction differs from the germline gene, which may be a read error. V gene TRBV29-1 combines with J gene TRBJ1-5; the D is unclear. Germline V gene sequence: CDR1 SQVTM, CDR2 ANQGSEA. CDR3 length: 13 residues. Written as DNA, the CDR3 is TGCAACGTTGCAGGCAGCAGTTATCAGTCCCAGCATTTT. It is translated as CNVAGSSYQSQHF.

Remarks on this clonotype: A much larger clone lies a single base off, so this may be a read error. The V and J genes are TRBV6-6 and TRBJ1-1, with D perhaps matching TRBD1 (5 bases). Per the germline V gene, CDR1 is MNHNY and CDR2 is SVGAGI (reference sequence). The CDR3 is 16 residues long. V gave up 7 bases and J gave up 6 bases, with 24 bases separating them. The CDR3 DNA follows: TGTGCCAGCACTCACTGGTGGGTGGGGGGGAGCGCTGAAGCTTTCTTT. Translating it yields CASTHWWVGGSAEAFF.

Comments on this clonotype: It may be a read error: a sequence one base away is much more abundant. The CDR3 protein is CATSLVQLTSGNIIYF. For the CDR3, the DNA is TGTGCCACCTCGTTGGTTCAGCTTACCTCTGGAAACATCATATATTTT. The chain is built from TRBV10-3 and TRBJ1-3; D is undetermined. The CDR3 is 16 amino acids. Germline V gene lookup returns CDR1 ENHRY and CDR2 SYGVKD.

Details on this clonotype: The junction departs from germline at one end; a sequencing error may be responsible. The rearrangement uses TRBV12-3 or TRBV12-4 and TRBJ2-7; maybe TRBD2 (6 bases). There are 13 residues in the CDR3. DNA of the CDR3: TGTGCCTGCAGTTTGAGGGAGGCCTACGAGCAGTACTTC. Translated: CACSLREAYEQYF.

The genes are TRBV12-3 or TRBV12-4 and TRBJ2-1; 7 nucleotides align to TRBD1. Trimming removed 5 bases from V and 4 bases from J; junction bases left unmatched: 8. This CDR3 is built from 15 residues. The CDR3 sequence is CASSGTEGPYNEQFF. In DNA, the CDR3 is TGTGCCAGCAGTGGGACAGAGGGACCTTACAATGAGCAGTTCTTC.

This clonotype was observed a single time. With a much larger clone just one base away, this may be a read error. The DNA for the CDR3 is TGTACCAGCAGTGGGGATCGTGTATACTACAATGAGCAGTTCTTC. This gives the protein CTSSGDRVYYNEQFF. The chain combines TRBV6-5 with TRBJ2-1; D remains ambiguous. Per the germline V gene, CDR1 is MNHEY and CDR2 is SVGAGI. This CDR3 is built from 15 residues.

Of note for this clonotype: With a much larger clone just one base away, this may be a read error. This chain connects TRBV29-1 to TRBJ1-2; D unclear. The germline CDR1 and CDR2 sequences are SQVTM and ANQGSEA. Between the trimmed V and J ends, which lost 4 bases and 8 bases, there was a span of 11 bases. The length of the CDR3 is 11 residues. CDR3 sequence: CSVVRVNGYTF. In nucleotides, the CDR3 is TGCAGCGTTGTAAGGGTGAACGGCTACACCTTC.

Comment on this clonotype: This may come from a read error, since a much larger clone is one base off. The chain is built from TRBV12-3 or TRBV12-4 and TRBJ2-3; a weak D match, TRBD2 (5 bases). The CDR3 loop spans 15 amino acids. The CDR3 DNA reads TGTGCCAGCAGTTTAGGCGGGCCTCGCACAGATACGGAGTATTTT. Its translation: CASSLGGPRTDTEYF.